This T cell receptor beta chain was sequenced during a study of T cells in Graves' hyperthyroidism and ophthalmopathy. General study results and limits: Most expanded thyroid clonotypes above 0.001 recurred in blood. Ophthalmopathy was distinguished from stable hyperthyroidism by 13 V-J signatures. The model made its ophthalmopathy prediction, and onset followed a median around six months later.

This CDR3 is built from 13 residues. Trimming cost V 5 bases and J 3 bases, with 11 bases left between them. Germline V CDR1 and CDR2: MNHEY, SVGAGI. A note on this clonotype: Its target is unknown.

Based on clinical symptoms, serum thyroxine and TRAb, thyroid ultrasound and orbital computed tomography, diagnoses were reached. Template material for amplifying TCR beta CDR3 regions consisted of RNA transcripts. The TCR CDR3 first-round RT-PCR relied on the HTBI primer set. TCRdb itself ran the multiplex PCR reads through MiXCR, one entry per CDR3 protein. The repertoire includes roughly 500,000 distinct CDR3 sequences, around 50% of them detected once, and 44% sits in the top ten. Sequencing input: peripheral blood or thyroid tissue (not recorded which). This sequence was found in an adult woman with Graves' disease, either hyperthyroidism or ophthalmopathy (not recorded which). The chain is built from TRBV6-5 and TRBJ2-7, with no clear D. DNA for the CDR3: TGTGCCAGCAGTGACACCGATCACTACGAGCAGTACTTC. It is translated as CASSDTDHYEQYF.